This is a list of T cell receptor beta chains from one sample in a study of CD8 T cells in Susac syndrome. TCRdb recomputed calls from the immunoSEQ multiplex PCR reads with MiXCR, one row per CDR3 protein. This table holds about 200,000 distinct CDR3 sequences, around 90% found once. The sample taken for sequencing was CD8+ T cells from PBMCs. The receptors here all came from a human donor with multiple sclerosis. CDR3s include the opening cysteine and the closing phenylalanine or tryptophan. Each record gives: J gene, V gene, clone size, D gene, CDR3 DNA, CDR3 protein. D genes are given only for firm matches. Some rows have no size entry. The others give once, few or many, or a class for an expanded clone.

TRBJ1-1	TRBV7-9	.	.	TGTGCCAGCAGCTTCGACGGAACACTGAACACTGAAGCTTTCTTT	CASSFDGTLNTEAFF
TRBJ2-7	TRBV12-3/TRBV12-4	once	.	TGTGCCAGCAGTTTGGGTGGAACGATTGAGCAGTACTTC	CASSLGGTIEQYF
TRBJ2-1	TRBV11-2	.	.	TGTGCCAGCAGCTCCTCCCTTTTTCAGTTCTTC	CASSSSLFQFF
TRBJ2-1	TRBV24-1	once	.	TGTGCCACCAGTGATGTAACTAGGAGTTGGTTCTTC	CATSDVTRSWFF
TRBJ2-5	TRBV5-1	.	.	TGCGCCAGCAGCTTGGCGGGGGAAGGGTACCAAGAGACCCAGTACTTC	CASSLAGEGYQETQYF
TRBJ1-2	TRBV7-2	.	.	TGTGCCAGCAGCCTGGGACCTTACGCCCACTATGGCTACACCTTC	CASSLGPYAHYGYTF
TRBJ2-7	TRBV9	.	.	TGTGCCAGCAGCCACCTCCCCGGACGTTCCTACGAGCAGTACTTC	CASSHLPGRSYEQYF
TRBJ2-2	TRBV4-1	.	.	TGCGCCAGCAGCCATTCCACGGGACACATGAGGACCGGGGAGCTGTTTTTT	CASSHSTGHMRTGELFF
TRBJ1-3	TRBV4-1	.	.	TGCGCCAGCAGCCAAGAGGCAGACCTTAGGACATACACCATATATTTT	CASSQEADLRTYTIYF
TRBJ1-1	TRBV6-6	.	TRBD1	TGTGCCAGCAGGACCCAGGGGGGCACTGAAGCTTTCTTT	CASRTQGGTEAFF
TRBJ2-7	TRBV2	few	.	TGTGCCAGCAGGCTAACGGTGACCTACGAGCAGTACTTC	CASRLTVTYEQYF
TRBJ1-3	TRBV29-1	.	.	TGCAGCGTCGGGGAGGGGACTGGAAACACCATATATTTT	CSVGEGTGNTIYF
TRBJ1-2	TRBV12-3/TRBV12-4	once	.	TGTGCCAGCGGGTCCTATGGCTACACCTTC	CASGSYGYTF
TRBJ1-2	TRBV11-2	.	TRBD1	TGTGCCAGCAGCGCCGGTCCCGGGACAGGGGCCCGGGGCTACACCTTC	CASSAGPGTGARGYTF
TRBJ1-1	TRBV20-1	once	.	TGCAGTGCTAGAGAGAGGGGAAGCGAAGCTTTCTTT	CSARERGSEAFF
TRBJ2-1	TRBV9	.	.	TGTGCCAGCAGCCCGGCCGCGAAGGATAGTTCGGCGCAGTTCTTC	CASSPAAKDSSAQFF